The T cell receptor beta chain described here comes from a study of Ad26.COV2.S vaccination and SARS-CoV-2 variants. The treatment here: some 19 received Ad26.COV2.S at low or high dose, single or two shots; several received placebo; per-sample allocation not given. At day 63 after the first vaccine or placebo injection, samples were drawn. This CDR3 is built from 15 residues. Per the germline V gene, CDR1 is MGHRA and CDR2 is YSYEKL. V gave up 6 bases and J gave up 7 bases; unmatched junction bases: 10. Measured with immunoSEQ multiplex PCR; TCRdb has only the in-frame clones, and not every one. The repertoire includes about 480,000 clones, around nine tenths of them detected once, and more than 10% sits in the top ten.

The TCR sequence derives from a person aged 18-65 years who received the Ad26.COV2.S COVID-19 vaccine or a placebo. The specimen comprised peripheral blood, sampled in a trial of Ad26.COV2.S vaccine versus placebo. This rearrangement joins TRBV4-1 to TRBJ1-4; 8 positions match TRBD1. CDR3 amino acids: CASSTAGGLGEKLFF. In DNA, the CDR3 is TGCGCCAGCAGTACGGCAGGGGGCCTGGGTGAAAAACTGTTTTTT.